Listed here are 11 T cell receptor beta chains from one sample, sequenced in a study of T-cell memory formation after mild COVID-19. MiXCR, run by TCRdb on the 5' RACE reads, gives a single entry per CDR3 protein. The sample has 110,000 to 150,000 distinct CDR3 sequences; under 30% are singletons. Source material: PBMCs or a T cell subset sorted from them (not recorded which). Every receptor here comes from an adult woman who had mild COVID-19 (a few samples of this study predate the infection). Cell type and time point are not known.

The chain has TRBV4-1 and TRBJ2-3; D could derive from TRBD1 or TRBD2 (6 bases each). V gave up 0 bases and J gave up 6 bases, with 16 bases separating them. The CDR3 has 16 amino acids. Germline V gene lookup returns CDR1 MGHRA and CDR2 YSYEKL. The DNA for the CDR3 is TGCGCCAGCAGCCAAGATTGGGGGGCTGAGTCTGATACGCAGTATTTT. Protein: CASSQDWGAESDTQYF.

The V call is TRBV25-1, the J call TRBJ2-7, with 11 bases fitting TRBD2. Germline assignment: CDR1 MGHDK and CDR2 SYGVNS. The CDR3 is made up of 15 amino acids. Trimming took 4 bases from V and 0 from J; bases not matched to a gene: 2. CDR3 region: CASSGGTSGSYEQYF. The DNA of the CDR3 is TGTGCCAGCAGTGGGGGGACTAGCGGCTCCTACGAGCAGTACTTC.

This clonotype was seen only a few times. J is TRBJ1-1 and V is TRBV11-2; perhaps TRBD1 as D (5 bases). CDR3 length: 15 residues. Germline CDR1 SGHAT, CDR2 FQNNGV. The V and J ends lost 1 base and 4 bases respectively, with 13 bases between them. This chain's CDR3 is CASSLVGDWGTEAFF. Written as DNA, the CDR3 is TGTGCCAGCAGCTTAGTGGGGGATTGGGGCACTGAAGCTTTCTTT.

This clonotype has a handful of counts. The CDR3 nucleotides are TGTGCCATCAGTGAGGGGACCCCCCCCTACAATGAGCAGTTCTTC. The encoded protein is CAISEGTPPYNEQFF. The chain combines TRBV10-3 with TRBJ2-1; D is possibly TRBD1 or TRBD2 (5 bases each). Germline V CDR1 and CDR2: ENHRY, SYGVKD. This CDR3 contains 15 residues. V was shortened by 2 bases and J by 2 bases, with 10 bases between the two germline ends.

CDR3 protein: CASSSTAGNEQYF. Here the CDR3 DNA reads TGCGCCAGCAGCTCAACCGCGGGAAACGAGCAGTACTTC. The genes are TRBV4-1 and TRBJ2-7, with D perhaps matching TRBD2 (6 bases). The germline CDR1 and CDR2 sequences are MGHRA and YSYEKL. V was pared by 5 bases and J by 5 bases, with 13 bases between. The CDR3 covers 13 residues.

This clonotype came up once. The chain joins TRBV6-5 to TRBJ1-2; 10 nucleotides agree with TRBD1. V lost 7 bases and J lost 8; bases outside the gene matches: 10. This CDR3 contains 14 residues. Germline V gives CDR1 MNHEY, CDR2 SVGAGI. The CDR3 DNA sequence: TGTGCCAGCACCTCGGGACAGGGGTCTATCGGCTACACCTTC. Translated, it gives CASTSGQGSIGYTF.

The chain employs TRBV6-5 and TRBJ2-2; D possibly matches TRBD1 or TRBD2 (5 bases each). Germline loops: CDR1 MNHEY, CDR2 SVGAGI. This CDR3 spans 15 amino acids. V was shortened by 1 base and J by 4 bases, with 10 bases between the two germline ends. The CDR3 bases are TGTGCCAGCAGTTACTGGGCAGGGAGCACCGGGGAGCTGTTTTTT. Residues: CASSYWAGSTGELFF.

The chain employs TRBV4-1 and TRBJ1-1; D is uncertain. The germline V and J ends were trimmed by 4 bases and 1 base, with 16 bases remaining between them. The CDR3 has 16 residues. The V gene's germline CDR1 is MGHRA and CDR2 YSYEKL. CDR3 bases: TGCGCCAGCAGCCTCTCCCGCGCCGGGTCGAACACTGAAGCTTTCTTT. Protein: CASSLSRAGSNTEAFF.

V gene TRBV20-1 combines with J gene TRBJ1-2; maybe TRBD1 (5 bases). CDR3 length equals 13 residues. V was shortened by 0 bases and J by 3 bases, with 8 bases between the two germline ends. Germline CDR1 reads DFQATT; CDR2 reads SNEGSKA (reference sequence). The CDR3: CSARETEDYGYTF. As DNA, the CDR3 is TGCAGTGCTAGAGAGACAGAAGACTATGGCTACACCTTC.

This chain joins TRBV5-1 and TRBJ1-2; D perhaps matches TRBD1 (6 bases). This CDR3 contains 13 residues. Germline V gene lookup returns CDR1 SGHRS and CDR2 YFSETQ. V shed 7 bases and J shed 8 bases, with 18 bases lying between them. Here the CDR3 DNA reads TGCGCCAGCCGGACAGACCTAACTATGGGCTACACCTTC. It specifies CASRTDLTMGYTF.

The chain carries TRBV6-4 and TRBJ2-2; TRBD1 might be the D (6 bases). Germline V CDR1 and CDR2: MRHNA, SNTAGT. Trimming took off 0 bases at V and 6 bases at J, with 8 bases between the two ends. The CDR3 length is 14 residues. The CDR3 sequence: CASSDSAGAGELFF. The CDR3 bases are TGTGCCAGCAGTGACTCAGCAGGGGCCGGGGAGCTGTTTTTT.